This T cell receptor (beta chain) was sequenced in a study of T cell repertoires in cytomegalovirus infection (dated by TCRdb to the late 2010s). Background on the whole study: The HLA type of each donor mattered for the analysis, because public TCR beta signatures pointed to carriage of CMV infection along with the matching HLA type.

Via the germline V gene, CDR1 is MDHEN and CDR2 SYDVKM. Trimming accounts for 9 bases at V and 8 bases at J, while the number of junction bases matched to no gene is 9. Inclusive of the bounding cysteine and phenylalanine, the CDR3 is 13 residues long. Only the CDR3 part of the read is kept: 39 bases, read in frame from the first base. The instrument was an Illumina HiSeq 1500. In TCRdb, the public reads were trimmed at Q25 with fastp and aligned with MiXCR, with productive beta chains retained. Rows matching on CDR3 protein sequence are summarized as one entry with the most common DNA and genes. The sample table shows a few hundred thousand distinct CDR3 sequences, and less than 30% are seen once. The ten largest clones represent about 12% of the sample. Remarks on this clonotype: The clone's antigen remains unknown. No quality values exist for individual bases; no much larger clone is one base distant.

What the work shows at the level of the full study, not this receptor alone: In both this cohort and an independent cohort of under 450 donors, the cumulative frequency of public TCR beta family members distinguished carriers of CMV infection plus the relevant HLA type. The ex vivo response was dominated by HLA-C-restricted CMV-specific TCR beta clonotypes, which also provided the single most frequent clonotype in two of eight donors.

Specimen: PBMCs. The source of this sequence is a human donor in good health (CMV status not recorded). Some clones in this sample may be carry-over from other donors' samples. The chain was built from TRBV28 and TRBJ2-1, and 8 bases in between align with TRBD2. The CDR3 protein is CASVTGGPDEQFF. The nucleotide sequence is TGTGCCAGTGTAACGGGAGGGCCTGATGAGCAGTTCTTC.